The 29 T cell receptor beta chains given below trace back to one sample, sequenced in a study of blood T cells in healthy people across ages. PCR was performed a second time for roughly 7 to 11 cycles using a sample-barcoded 5' primer and a J-beta primer mix. TCRdb redid the calling of the 5' RACE reads with MiXCR, one entry per CDR3 protein. The sample includes about 1.4 million distinct CDR3 sequences, around 59% seen only once; the top ten take 6.5% to 8.5%. Sequencing used blood. The receptors come from a man aged 18 to 29 in good health.

About this clonotype itself: A junction end diverges from the germline sequence, so it may reflect a read error. As DNA, the CDR3 is TGCAGCGCTAGAGATTTGGCTGAGAGCAATCAGCCCCAGCATTTT. It translates to CSARDLAESNQPQHF. V gene TRBV20-1 combines with J gene TRBJ1-5; D not certain. The CDR3 runs to 15 residues. Germline V lookup: CDR1 DFQATT, CDR2 SNEGSKA (reference sequence).

The chain joins TRBV5-1 to TRBJ2-4; D may be TRBD2 (5 bases). The CDR3 sequence is 13 residues long. V was trimmed by 4 bases and J by 13 bases, leaving 18 bases between them. Looked up from germline, CDR1 is SGHRS and CDR2 is YFSETQ. In DNA, the CDR3 is TGCGCCAGCAGCCCTCGGACGGATTGGGAGCAGTACTTC. Translating it yields CASSPRTDWEQYF.

The gene calls are TRBV29-1 and TRBJ2-3; 9 bases fit TRBD2. Trimming took 7 bases from V and 3 from J; bases not matched to a gene: 11. This CDR3 comprises 15 residues. CDR1 is SQVTM and CDR2 is ANQGSEA in the germline V gene. CDR3: CSADPGTSMTDTQYF. The CDR3 coding sequence is TGCAGCGCTGACCCGGGGACTAGCATGACAGATACGCAGTATTTT.

V is TRBV20-1 and J is TRBJ2-2, with 9 bases that match TRBD1. Germline-derived CDR1 and CDR2 are DFQATT and SNEGSKA (reference sequence). The junction had 6 bases not matched to a gene; V was cut back by 3 bases and J by 4 bases. The CDR3 totals 15 residues. The CDR3 protein is CSASQDRGITGELFF. As DNA, the CDR3 is TGCAGTGCTAGCCAGGACAGGGGAATCACCGGGGAGCTGTTTTTT.

The sample holds one count of this clonotype. The CDR3 DNA reads as TGTGCCAGCAGTGATGGGGAGATAGGTCAGCCCCAGCATTTT. Its protein product is CASSDGEIGQPQHF. This sequence joins TRBV2 and TRBJ1-5; D remains ambiguous. Per germline, CDR1 SNHLY and CDR2 FYNNEI. This CDR3 spans 14 amino acids. V gave up 3 bases and J gave up 6 bases, with 12 bases separating them.

V usage is TRBV29-1 and J usage is TRBJ2-3; 8 nucleotides agree with TRBD1. The CDR3 spans 14 residues. CDR1 and CDR2 from the germline V gene are SQVTM and ANQGSEA. The V and J ends lost 3 bases and 6 bases, in that order; junction bases with no gene match: 8. CDR3 bases: TGCAGCGTTGAGGGCACAGGGGGAGGCGATACGCAGTATTTT. The encoded protein is CSVEGTGGGDTQYF.

The rearrangement uses TRBV20-1 and TRBJ2-1, with TRBD2 identical over 14 bases. J was trimmed by 6 bases and V by 6 bases; bases with no gene match: 7. CDR3 length: 15 amino acids. In germline, CDR1 is DFQATT, CDR2 SNEGSKA (reference sequence). In DNA, the CDR3 is TGCAGTGCAAAGACTAGCGGGAGGGTACGCAATGAGCAGTTCTTC. This gives the protein CSAKTSGRVRNEQFF.

This clonotype was seen more than once but under ten times. The chain has TRBV2 and TRBJ1-2, with D uncertain. Per germline, CDR1 SNHLY and CDR2 FYNNEI. The V end lost 0 bases, the J end lost 6 bases, and 11 bases lay between the germline ends. CDR3 length equals 14 residues. CDR3 loop: CASSEARAGNGYTF. As DNA, the CDR3 is TGTGCCAGCAGTGAAGCGCGGGCAGGCAATGGCTACACCTTC.

This clonotype turned up a few times. The chain has TRBV5-1 and TRBJ1-1; TRBD1 might be the D (5 bases). This CDR3 is built from 16 residues. Deletions cut 1 base from V and 6 bases from J, with 19 bases between. Germline V gene data show CDR1 as SGHRS and CDR2 as YFSETQ. This CDR3 is CASSLWTKNTSPEAFF. CDR3 in DNA: TGCGCCAGCAGCTTGTGGACAAAGAACACCTCTCCTGAAGCTTTCTTT.

This sequence joins TRBV21-1 and TRBJ1-1; TRBD1 is the table's D call, not checked against the DNA. TRBV21-1 is a pseudogene locus. The CDR3 extends over 15 amino acids. CDR3 residues: CASSPGTGKNTEAFF. CDR3 nucleotides: TGTGCCAGCAGCCCCGGGACAGGGAAGAACACTGAAGCTTTCTTT.

The V and J genes are TRBV4-2 and TRBJ1-2; no clear D gene. The CDR3 is made up of 15 amino acids. V lost 0 bases, J lost 0 bases, and 8 bases lay in between. CDR1 and CDR2 (germline): LGHNA, YNFKEQ. The CDR3 region has the DNA TGTGCCAGCAGCCAAGATGCAGGAGCTAACTATGGCTACACCTTC. This encodes CASSQDAGANYGYTF.

This clonotype occurred a few times. This chain uses TRBV12-3 or TRBV12-4 with TRBJ2-6; possibly TRBD2 for D (5 bases). The CDR3 runs to 16 residues. V lost 5 bases and J lost 0, with 11 bases in between. This CDR3 is CASSREFSSGANVLTF. In nucleotides, the CDR3 is TGTGCCAGCAGTAGGGAGTTCAGCTCTGGGGCCAACGTCCTGACTTTC.

The chain joins TRBV11-2 to TRBJ2-1, with a tentative D call TRBD2 (6 bases). Trimming removed 4 bases from V and 10 bases from J, with 20 bases in between. CDR3 size: 15 residues. Germline values: CDR1 SGHAT, CDR2 FQNNGV. Written as DNA, the CDR3 is TGTGCCAGCAGCTATACGATGGGCGGGACGGGGGAGCAGTTCTTC. Residues: CASSYTMGGTGEQFF.

This clonotype has a handful of counts. J is TRBJ1-2 and V is TRBV27; D is perhaps TRBD1 (6 bases). Germline V CDR1 and CDR2: MNHEY, SMNVEV (reference sequence). V was shortened by 4 bases and J by 2 bases, with 17 bases between the two germline ends. The CDR3 contains 16 residues. The CDR3 here is CASSWGAGPGNYGYTF. CDR3 nucleotides: TGTGCCAGCAGTTGGGGGGCAGGGCCAGGGAACTATGGCTACACCTTC.

This clonotype was detected only a few times. The chain uses TRBV20-1 and TRBJ2-5; no clear D. Germline V gene data show CDR1 as DFQATT and CDR2 as SNEGSKA (reference sequence). Trimming pared 6 bases from V and 4 bases from J, leaving 9 bases between. CDR3 size: 11 residues. DNA for the CDR3: TGCAGTGCGTTGAACGGAGAGACCCAGTACTTC. It codes for CSALNGETQYF.

V is TRBV20-1 and J is TRBJ2-3; perhaps TRBD2 as D (5 bases). The CDR3 totals 11 residues. Trimming pared 0 bases from V and 14 bases from J, leaving 12 bases between. In germline, CDR1 is DFQATT, CDR2 SNEGSKA (reference sequence). As DNA, the CDR3 is TGCAGTGCTAGAGATCCGACTAATTGGTATTTT. Amino acids: CSARDPTNWYF.

Concerning this clonotype itself: A much bigger clone sits one base away, suggesting this may be a read error. J is TRBJ2-1 and V is TRBV29-1; D perhaps matches TRBD2 (5 bases). Germline V CDR1 and CDR2: SQVTM, ANQGSEA. The CDR3 loop spans 12 amino acids. V was clipped by 4 bases and J by 6 bases, with 10 bases between them. CDR3 in amino acids: CSVGRICNEQFF. The CDR3 coding sequence is TGCAGCGTTGGGAGGATCTGCAATGAGCAGTTCTTC.

This clonotype was observed a few times. This chain joins TRBV29-1 and TRBJ2-1; tentative D call: TRBD2 (6 bases). From germline, CDR1 is SQVTM and CDR2 ANQGSEA. With 6 bases removed from V and 0 bases from J, the gap between germline ends came to 12 bases. The CDR3 runs to 14 residues. In DNA, the CDR3 is TGCAGCGTAGAACTAGCTAGCTCCTACAATGAGCAGTTCTTC. Amino acid sequence: CSVELASSYNEQFF.

The chain recombines TRBV5-1 with TRBJ2-1, with 13 positions matching TRBD2. Looked up from germline, CDR1 is SGHRS and CDR2 is YFSETQ. The trim removed 4 bases at V and 8 bases at J, leaving 9 bases unmatched. This CDR3 contains 16 residues. CDR3: CASSAGLAGAGDEQFF. The CDR3 region has the DNA TGCGCCAGCAGCGCCGGACTAGCGGGAGCCGGGGATGAGCAGTTCTTC.

The CDR3 protein is CASSLLGVAGGRDEQFF. The CDR3 nucleotides are TGTGCCAGCAGCCTCCTGGGTGTAGCGGGGGGCCGAGATGAGCAGTTCTTC. The V and J genes are TRBV3-1 and TRBJ2-1; 10 bases are a match to TRBD2. Trimming took 4 bases from V and 8 from J; bases not matched to a gene: 14. Germline CDR1 and CDR2: LGHDT and YNNKEL (reference sequence). This CDR3 contains 17 residues.

This clonotype was seen ten or more times. Possible read error: a much larger clone is one base away. J is TRBJ1-1 and V is TRBV20-1, with a tentative D call TRBD1 (5 bases). Germline CDR1 reads DFQATT; CDR2 reads SNEGSKA (reference sequence). V gave up 3 bases and J gave up 5 bases, with 16 bases separating them. The CDR3 has 14 residues. The CDR3 sequence: CSASACQGGTEAFF. As DNA, the CDR3 is TGCAGTGCTAGCGCCTGCCAGGGAGGGACTGAAGCTTTCTTT.

The chain couples TRBV20-1 to TRBJ2-1; 9 bases are shared with TRBD1. The CDR3 runs 17 residues. CDR1 and CDR2 (germline): DFQATT, SNEGSKA (reference sequence). The trim removed 4 bases at V and 9 bases at J, leaving 19 bases unmatched. This CDR3 reads CSATDRGRYRVPAEQFF. CDR3 sequence (DNA): TGCAGTGCTACGGACAGGGGAAGGTATAGGGTGCCTGCTGAGCAGTTCTTC.

J is TRBJ2-5 and V is TRBV15; D is unresolved. The CDR3 loop spans 14 amino acids. Per germline, CDR1 LNHNV and CDR2 YYDKDF (reference sequence). V was cut by 2 bases and J by 11 bases, with 18 bases left in between. CDR3 sequence (DNA): TGTGCCACCAGCAGAAATGGGAACTTCAATGAGCAGTACTTC. It codes for CATSRNGNFNEQYF.

The CDR3 nucleotides are TGTGCCAGCAGCCGACAGGGTGGACCCGTTAATTCACCCCTCCACTTT. This encodes CASSRQGGPVNSPLHF. The chain links TRBV12-3 or TRBV12-4 to TRBJ1-6; 7 positions agree with TRBD1. This CDR3 region has 16 residues. The V gene end was trimmed by 6 bases and the J gene end by 6 bases; junction bases not matched to a gene: 11.

V gene TRBV12-3 or TRBV12-4 combines with J gene TRBJ2-7, with a tentative D call TRBD1 (5 bases). The germline V and J ends were trimmed by 6 bases and 3 bases, with 12 bases remaining between them. The CDR3 sequence is 13 residues long. This chain's CDR3 is CASSQSGIYEQYF. DNA of the CDR3: TGTGCCAGCAGCCAGTCAGGGATCTACGAGCAGTACTTC.

The chain recombines TRBV20-1 with TRBJ2-5, with D possibly being TRBD2 (6 bases). Germline assignment: CDR1 DFQATT and CDR2 SNEGSKA (reference sequence). This CDR3 has 13 amino acids. V was pared by 6 bases and J by 0 bases, with 11 bases between. CDR3 protein: CSAAWDYQETQYF. For the CDR3, the DNA is TGCAGTGCCGCATGGGACTACCAAGAGACCCAGTACTTC.

V usage is TRBV4-1 and J usage is TRBJ1-2; D not certain. CDR3 length equals 13 residues. Germline CDR1 and CDR2: MGHRA and YSYEKL. The germline V and J ends were trimmed by 1 base and 6 bases, with 9 bases remaining between them. The CDR3: CASSQVAQDGYTF. CDR3 nucleotide sequence: TGCGCCAGCAGCCAAGTGGCCCAGGATGGCTACACCTTC.

The V and J genes are TRBV12-3 or TRBV12-4 and TRBJ2-3; 8 nucleotides line up with TRBD1. Trimming took 3 bases from V and 9 from J; bases not matched to a gene: 11. The CDR3 totals 15 residues. DNA for the CDR3: TGTGCCAGCAGTTTTAGGAAACAGGGGGATAACACGCAGTATTTT. Amino acid sequence: CASSFRKQGDNTQYF.

The chain couples TRBV15 to TRBJ2-7; D gene ambiguous. This CDR3 has 15 residues. CDR1 is LNHNV, CDR2 YYDKDF, per germline (reference sequence). V lost 0 bases and J 2 bases, leaving 11 bases between the germline ends. The CDR3 DNA sequence: TGTGCCACCAGCAGAGACATCAATAAACCCTACGAGCAGTACTTC. This encodes CATSRDINKPYEQYF.